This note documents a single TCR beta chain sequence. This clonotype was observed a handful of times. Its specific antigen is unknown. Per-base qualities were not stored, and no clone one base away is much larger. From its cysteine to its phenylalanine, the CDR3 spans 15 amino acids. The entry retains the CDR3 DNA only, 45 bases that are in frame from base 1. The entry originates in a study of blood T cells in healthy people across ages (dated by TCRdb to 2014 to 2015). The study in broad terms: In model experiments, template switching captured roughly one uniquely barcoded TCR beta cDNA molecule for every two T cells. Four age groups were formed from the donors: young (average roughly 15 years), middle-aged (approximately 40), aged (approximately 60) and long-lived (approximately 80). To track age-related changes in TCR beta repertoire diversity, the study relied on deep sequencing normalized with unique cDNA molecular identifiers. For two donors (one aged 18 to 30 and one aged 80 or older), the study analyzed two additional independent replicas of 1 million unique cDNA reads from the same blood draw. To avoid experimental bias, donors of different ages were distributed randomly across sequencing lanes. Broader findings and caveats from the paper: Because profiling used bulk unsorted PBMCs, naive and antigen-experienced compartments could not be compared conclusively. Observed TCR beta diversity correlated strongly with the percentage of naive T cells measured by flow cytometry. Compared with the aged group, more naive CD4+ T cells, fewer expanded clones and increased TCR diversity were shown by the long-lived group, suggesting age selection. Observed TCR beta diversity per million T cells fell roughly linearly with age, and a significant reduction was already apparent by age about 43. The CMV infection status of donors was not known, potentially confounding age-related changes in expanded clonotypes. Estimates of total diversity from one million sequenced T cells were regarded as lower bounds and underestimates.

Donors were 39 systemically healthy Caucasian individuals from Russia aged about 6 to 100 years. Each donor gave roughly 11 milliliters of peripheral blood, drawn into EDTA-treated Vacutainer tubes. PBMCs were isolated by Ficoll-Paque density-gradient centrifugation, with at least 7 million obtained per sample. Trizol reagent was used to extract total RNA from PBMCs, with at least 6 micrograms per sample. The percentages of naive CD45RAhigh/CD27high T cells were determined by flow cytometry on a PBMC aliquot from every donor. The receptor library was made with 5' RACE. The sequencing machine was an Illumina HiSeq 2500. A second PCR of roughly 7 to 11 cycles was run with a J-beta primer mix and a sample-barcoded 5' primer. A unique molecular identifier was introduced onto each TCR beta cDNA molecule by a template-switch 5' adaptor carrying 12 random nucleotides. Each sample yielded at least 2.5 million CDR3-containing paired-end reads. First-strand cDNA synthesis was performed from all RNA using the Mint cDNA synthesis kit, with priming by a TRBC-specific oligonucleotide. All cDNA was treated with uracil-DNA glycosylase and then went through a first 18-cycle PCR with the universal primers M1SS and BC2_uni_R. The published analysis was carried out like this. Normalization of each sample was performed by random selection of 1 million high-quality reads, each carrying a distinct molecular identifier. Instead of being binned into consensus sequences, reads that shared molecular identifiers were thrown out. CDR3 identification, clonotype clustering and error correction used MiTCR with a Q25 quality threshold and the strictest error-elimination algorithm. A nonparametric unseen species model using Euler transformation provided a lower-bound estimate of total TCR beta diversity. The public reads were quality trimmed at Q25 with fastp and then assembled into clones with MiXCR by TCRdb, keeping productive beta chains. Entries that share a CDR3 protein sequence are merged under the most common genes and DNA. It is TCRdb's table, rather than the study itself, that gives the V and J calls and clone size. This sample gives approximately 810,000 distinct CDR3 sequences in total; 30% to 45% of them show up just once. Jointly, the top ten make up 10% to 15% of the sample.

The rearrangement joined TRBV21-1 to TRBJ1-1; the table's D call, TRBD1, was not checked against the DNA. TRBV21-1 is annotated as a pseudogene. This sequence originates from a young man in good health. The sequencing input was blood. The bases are TGTGCCAGCAGCATCCCGGAGGCGAAGTGCACTGAAGCTTTCTTT. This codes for CASSIPEAKCTEAFF.